The clone carrying this T cell receptor (beta chain) was seen only a few times. Antigen unknown. CDR3 size: 18 residues. V lost 6 bases to trimming and J lost 7 bases; unmatched junction nucleotides: 16. The germline CDR1 and CDR2 sequences are LGHDT and YNNKEL (reference sequence). The sample originates from a study of CD8 T cells in ankylosing spondylitis. Study-wide results and caveats: Matched ankylosing spondylitis synovial fluid reportedly contained a significantly enriched population of disease-linked clones.

TCRdb processed the 5' RACE reads anew with MiXCR; each CDR3 protein has one entry. The data hold 120,000 or so distinct CDR3 sequences, with roughly 13% observed a single time. This clonotype was sampled from a female donor with ankylosing spondylitis or in good health (not recorded which). This sequence joins TRBV3-1 and TRBJ2-1; TRBD2 agrees at 12 bases. The sequencing input was blood, either unsorted or a sorted T cell fraction (not recorded which). CDR3 residues: CASRALAGGRSRGNEQFF. DNA for the CDR3: TGTGCCAGCAGAGCGCTAGCGGGGGGGCGATCAAGAGGGAATGAGCAGTTCTTC.